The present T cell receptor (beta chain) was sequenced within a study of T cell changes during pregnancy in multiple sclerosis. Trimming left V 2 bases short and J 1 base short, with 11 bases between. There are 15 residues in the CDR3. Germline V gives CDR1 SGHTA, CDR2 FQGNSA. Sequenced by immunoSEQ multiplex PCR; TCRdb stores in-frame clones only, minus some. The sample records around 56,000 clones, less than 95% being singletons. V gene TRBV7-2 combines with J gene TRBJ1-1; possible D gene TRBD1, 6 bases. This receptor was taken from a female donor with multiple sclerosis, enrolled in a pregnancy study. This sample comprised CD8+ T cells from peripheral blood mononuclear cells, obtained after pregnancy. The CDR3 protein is CASSLSRGGNTEAFF. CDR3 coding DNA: TGTGCCAGCAGCTTATCTAGGGGGGGGAACACTGAAGCTTTCTTT.